The subject of this entry is one T cell receptor beta chain. What it recognizes is unknown. These data belong to a study of siplizumab effects on memory and regulatory T cells. Broader study findings: With siplizumab, mappable alloreactive CD4+ clones averaged roughly 72% Treg-derived, versus around 27% in controls. Siplizumab significantly brought down the alloreactive sequences that trace back to unstimulated CD4+ memory cells.

Germline V lookup: CDR1 LGHNA, CDR2 YNFKEQ. The CDR3 is made up of 15 amino acids. Trimming stripped 0 bases from V and 1 base from J, with 7 bases between. Produced via immunoSEQ multiplex PCR; TCRdb's table is partial and in-frame only. The sample carries roughly 60,000 clones, just over 90% recorded once. The source is a human donor in good health. What was sequenced was CD8+ T cells sorted from blood. The genes are TRBV4-2 and TRBJ1-5; D is unclear. The CDR3 sequence is CASSQEDASNQPQHF. The DNA of the CDR3 is TGTGCCAGCAGCCAAGAGGACGCGAGCAATCAGCCCCAGCATTTT.